The next 27 T cell receptor beta chains were all read from a single sample in a study of blood T cells in healthy people across ages. Primed by a sample-barcoded 5' primer and a J-beta primer mix, a second PCR proceeded for about 7 to 12 cycles. TCRdb independently ran MiXCR on the 5' RACE reads; one entry per CDR3 protein. The sample lists around 670,000 distinct CDR3 sequences, approximately 30% occurring once. The sequenced material came from blood. The receptors were gathered from a woman aged 80 or over in good health.

This clonotype was counted only a few times. The J gene is TRBJ1-4, the V gene TRBV30, with a weak D call TRBD1 (6 bases). With 2 bases removed from V and 0 bases from J, the gap between germline ends came to 13 bases. There are 16 residues in the CDR3. Germline V CDR1 and CDR2: GTSNPN, SVGIG (reference sequence). CDR3 nucleotides: TGTGCCTGGAGTCCGGGACACTGGGCAACTAATGAAAAACTGTTTTTT. Protein: CAWSPGHWATNEKLFF.

This clonotype was seen many times. V gene TRBV9 combines with J gene TRBJ2-7, with 7 bases aligning to TRBD1. CDR3 length: 16 amino acids. Per germline, CDR1 SGDLS and CDR2 YYNGEE. V trimming: 0 bases; J trimming: 7 bases; junction bases outside the gene matches: 13. The CDR3 nucleotides are TGTGCCAGCAGCGTAGGCCTAGGGGGCCCTGGTGAGGAGCAGTACTTC. Residues: CASSVGLGGPGEEQYF.

As for this clonotype: Just one base apart from a much larger clone, this may be a read error. This rearrangement joins TRBV12-3 or TRBV12-4 to TRBJ1-4, with 7 bases that match TRBD1. The junction had 9 bases not matched to a gene; V was cut back by 6 bases and J by 11 bases. This CDR3 contains 13 residues. The CDR3 is CASRLTPGGKLFF. The CDR3 coding sequence is TGTGCCAGCAGGTTAACGCCAGGGGGGAAACTGTTTTTT.

There are many counts of this clonotype. The chain combines TRBV4-3 with TRBJ1-6; D call uncertain. The CDR3 runs 15 residues. V gave up 0 bases and J gave up 10 bases, with 13 bases separating them. Germline V gene sequence: CDR1 LGHNA, CDR2 YSLEER. CDR3 sequence: CASSQDPASGSPLHF. In DNA, the CDR3 is TGCGCCAGCAGCCAAGATCCCGCCTCCGGATCACCCCTCCACTTT.

Turning to this clonotype: This may be a read error: a much more frequent sequence differs by one nucleotide. The J gene is TRBJ2-7, the V gene TRBV7-3, with 12 bases fitting TRBD2. CDR1 is SGHTA, CDR2 FQGTGA, per germline. Losses at the gene ends were 3 bases for V and 7 bases for J; bases not matched to a gene: 10. This CDR3 has 16 residues. The CDR3 region has the DNA TGTGCCAGCAGCTTGACTAGCGGGGGAGTAGACAATGAGCAGTACTTC. Its protein is CASSLTSGGVDNEQYF.

This clonotype was recorded many times. The chain links TRBV20-1 to TRBJ2-5; 13 nucleotides align to TRBD2. This CDR3 has 15 residues. V lost 6 bases and J lost 2; bases outside the gene matches: 6. Germline V CDR1 and CDR2: DFQATT, SNEGSKA (reference sequence). CDR3: CSAEPTSGGQETQYF. Written as DNA, the CDR3 is TGCAGTGCCGAACCGACTAGCGGGGGGCAAGAGACCCAGTACTTC.

About this clonotype: One base away lies a much larger clone, so this may be a sequencing read error. V and J are TRBV5-1 and TRBJ1-1; D perhaps matches TRBD1 (6 bases). The CDR3 contains 13 residues. Germline V gene data show CDR1 as SGHRS and CDR2 as YFSETQ. The V end was cut by 7 bases, the J end by 3 bases, with 13 bases between. CDR3 residues: CASGANRDTEAFF. The CDR3 DNA sequence: TGCGCCAGCGGCGCTAACAGGGACACTGAAGCTTTCTTT. Combining the CDR3 with reference TRBV5-1 and TRBJ1-1 gives the whole variable domain KAGVTQTPRYLIKTRGQQVTLSCSPISGHRSVSWYQQTPGQGLQFLFEYFSETQRNKGNFPGRFSGRQFSNSRSEMNVSTLELGDSALYLCASGANRDTEAFFGQGTRLTVV.

This clonotype has ten or more counts. The chain couples TRBV7-8 to TRBJ2-1; D might be TRBD2 (5 bases). Per germline, CDR1 SGHVS and CDR2 FQNEAQ. Trimming stripped 2 bases from V and 6 bases from J, with 8 bases between. The CDR3 consists of 13 residues. CDR3 loop: CASSLRTSNEQFF. In nucleotides, the CDR3 is TGTGCCAGCAGCTTACGCACTAGCAATGAGCAGTTCTTC.

This clonotype was recorded only once. A much larger clone lies a single base off, so this may be a read error. The rearrangement uses TRBV27 and TRBJ2-3; no reliable D call. There are 16 residues in the CDR3. The germline V gene encodes CDR1 MNHEY and CDR2 SMNVEV (reference sequence). Trimming shortened V by 3 bases and J by 2 bases, and 15 bases separated the two germline ends. CDR3 in DNA: TGTGCCAGCAGTTTGACCTTCGTGAAGTCCACAGATACGCAGTATTTT. Its translation is CASSLTFVKSTDTQYF.

This clonotype was seen ten or more times. The rearrangement links TRBV12-3 or TRBV12-4 to TRBJ1-1; D might be TRBD1 (5 bases). The V and J ends lost 10 bases and 2 bases respectively, with 11 bases between them. The CDR3 has 12 residues. In nucleotides, the CDR3 is TGTGCCACCCTTCAGGGAAACACTGAAGCTTTCTTT. It yields the protein CATLQGNTEAFF.

This chain uses TRBV24-1 with TRBJ2-5; TRBD2 aligns across 13 bases. CDR1 and CDR2 (germline): KGHDR, SFDVKD. With V trimmed by 6 bases and J by 11 bases, 11 bases remained unmatched. This CDR3 has 15 amino acids. The CDR3 nucleotides read TGTGCCACCAGTATCGGGACTAGCGGGGAGGGTGAGCAGTACTTC. Translation gives CATSIGTSGEGEQYF.

This clonotype has at least ten counts. The V and J genes are TRBV5-1 and TRBJ2-6; D perhaps matches TRBD2 (5 bases). CDR3 length: 16 residues. V was pared by 0 bases and J by 0 bases, with 7 bases between. Per germline, CDR1 SGHRS and CDR2 YFSETQ. CDR3 coding DNA: TGCGCCAGCAGCTTGGCTCGGGGCTCTGGGGCCAACGTCCTGACTTTC. Encoded protein: CASSLARGSGANVLTF.

This clonotype has only a few counts. The chain is built from TRBV21-1 and TRBJ2-3; the D call of TRBD2 is as the table states it, not checked on the DNA. TRBV21-1 is recorded as a pseudogene. The CDR3 sequence is 16 residues long. The CDR3 coding sequence is TGTGCCAGCAGCAAAATGCGGGTCTGGGGCACAGATACGCAGTATTTT. This gives the protein CASSKMRVWGTDTQYF.

This clonotype turned up a few times. This chain links TRBV2 with TRBJ1-4; D uncertain. This CDR3 has 13 residues. V lost 4 bases and J 8 bases, leaving 11 bases between the germline ends. The germline gives CDR1 SNHLY, CDR2 FYNNEI. CDR3 protein: CASSGPQREKLFF. The CDR3 coding sequence is TGTGCCAGCAGTGGCCCCCAGAGGGAAAAACTGTTTTTT.

There are a few counts of this clonotype. A much larger clone lies one base from this, so it may be a read error. The CDR3 sequence is CRGVSIDSYNEQFF. The CDR3 region has the DNA TGCAGGGGTGTTTCCATCGACTCCTACAATGAGCAGTTCTTC. The chain recombines TRBV20-1 with TRBJ2-1; D call uncertain. The CDR3 length is 14 residues. Germline V gene data show CDR1 as DFQATT and CDR2 as SNEGSKA (reference sequence).

This clonotype was counted only a few times. A read error may be the cause here, since a much bigger clone is one base away. The gene calls are TRBV7-9 and TRBJ2-1; possible D gene TRBD1, 6 bases. Near its end, the DNA agrees better with TRBJ2-7, so the J call may be wrong. This CDR3 has 15 residues. CDR1 SEHNR and CDR2 FQNEAQ come from the germline V gene (reference sequence). CDR3 residues: CASSLQTGAYNEQYF. The CDR3 DNA reads TGTGCCAGCAGCCTTCAGACAGGAGCCTACAATGAGCAGTACTTC.

This clonotype has a count of ten or more. With a much larger clone just one base away, this may be a read error. The chain employs TRBV5-1 and TRBJ2-7, with a tentative D call TRBD1 (6 bases). Between the trimmed V and J ends, which lost 4 bases and 3 bases, there was a span of 8 bases. This CDR3 region has 12 residues. Germline V gives CDR1 SGHRS, CDR2 YFSETQ. CDR3 sequence: CASSVDSYEQYF. Written as DNA, the CDR3 is TGCGCCAGCAGCGTGGACAGCTACGAGCAGTACTTC.

The V and J genes are TRBV6-5 and TRBJ1-5, with D possibly TRBD1 on 5 matching bases. The CDR3 sequence is 13 residues long. The V end was cut by 6 bases, the J end by 3 bases, with 9 bases between. From germline, CDR1 is MNHEY and CDR2 SVGAGI. The CDR3 protein is CASRQGLNQPQHF. The CDR3 region has the DNA TGTGCCAGCAGGCAGGGCCTCAATCAGCCCCAGCATTTT.

The J gene is TRBJ2-6, the V gene TRBV5-1, with a possible D match to TRBD2 (5 bases). Germline V lookup: CDR1 SGHRS, CDR2 YFSETQ. Trimming took 0 bases from V and 4 from J, leaving 8 bases between them. This CDR3 is 15 amino acids long. CDR3 bases: TGCGCCAGCAGCTTGGACGGGGTCGGGGCCAACGTCCTGACTTTC. Translation: CASSLDGVGANVLTF.

This clonotype came up many times. The chain has TRBV9 and TRBJ2-5; no reliable D call. Trimming took off 0 bases at V and 5 bases at J, with 8 bases between the two ends. This CDR3 comprises 13 residues. Per the germline V gene, CDR1 is SGDLS and CDR2 is YYNGEE. The CDR3 DNA is TGTGCCAGCAGCGTAGGTCGGTACGAGACCCAGTACTTC. It yields the protein CASSVGRYETQYF.

About this clonotype: It may be a read error: a sequence one base away is much more abundant. V is TRBV20-1 and J is TRBJ2-3, with TRBD1 identical over 7 bases. This CDR3 has 15 residues. Germline assignment: CDR1 DFQATT and CDR2 SNEGSKA (reference sequence). CDR3 region: CSARELGGLADTQYF. The CDR3, as DNA: TGCAGTGCGAGAGAACTAGGGGGCCTAGCAGATACGCAGTATTTT.

The CDR3 here is CASRRSSGTGGDEQYF. The CDR3, as DNA: TGTGCCAGCAGACGCTCCTCCGGGACAGGGGGCGACGAGCAGTACTTC. The rearrangement uses TRBV12-3 or TRBV12-4 and TRBJ2-7; TRBD1 aligns across 12 bases. This CDR3 comprises 16 residues. The V and J ends lost 6 bases and 5 bases, in that order; junction bases with no gene match: 11.

The chain couples TRBV20-1 to TRBJ2-7; no clear D gene. There are 12 residues in the CDR3. The V end was cut by 2 bases, the J end by 0 bases, with 5 bases between. In germline, CDR1 is DFQATT, CDR2 SNEGSKA (reference sequence). In nucleotides, the CDR3 is TGCAGTGCTAGACGGAACTCCTACGAGCAGTACTTC. Protein: CSARRNSYEQYF.

This clonotype has at least ten counts. This chain joins TRBV3-1 and TRBJ1-2, with no clear D. The V end was cut by 0 bases, the J end by 8 bases, with 13 bases between. Germline lookup yields CDR1 LGHDT and CDR2 YNNKEL (reference sequence). This CDR3 has 14 amino acids. CDR3 amino acids: CASSQDGISKGYTF. The CDR3 nucleotides read TGTGCCAGCAGCCAAGATGGAATATCTAAAGGCTACACCTTC.

This clonotype was recorded a few times. The gene calls are TRBV20-1 and TRBJ1-6, with 7 bases aligning to TRBD1. With V trimmed by 5 bases and J by 6 bases, 7 bases remained unmatched. The CDR3 is 14 amino acids. CDR1 and CDR2 (germline): DFQATT, SNEGSKA (reference sequence). In nucleotides, the CDR3 is TGCAGTGCTCTTTCCGGGACAGTTAATTCACCCCTCCACTTT. Amino acids: CSALSGTVNSPLHF.

This clonotype was observed a few times. As DNA, the CDR3 is TGTGCCTGGAGCCAGGGGAGCACAGATACGCAGTATTTT. This sequence encodes CAWSQGSTDTQYF. V and J are TRBV30 and TRBJ2-3; D possibly corresponds to TRBD1 (6 bases). Deletions cut 3 bases from V and 0 bases from J, with 7 bases between. Germline assignment: CDR1 GTSNPN and CDR2 SVGIG (reference sequence). There are 13 residues in the CDR3.

On this clonotype itself: Since a much larger clone is just one base distant, this may be a read error. The V call is TRBV20-1, the J call TRBJ2-1; 9 nucleotides match TRBD1. The CDR3 extends over 15 amino acids. Germline loops: CDR1 DFQATT, CDR2 SNEGSKA (reference sequence). J gave up 10 bases and V 5 bases, and 15 bases lay outside the gene matches. This CDR3 is CSAANHRTGDYEQFF. In DNA form, the CDR3 reads TGCAGTGCTGCCAACCACCGGACAGGGGATTACGAGCAGTTCTTC.